This record looks at one T cell receptor (beta chain) sequence and its context. No antigen is known for it. Germline V CDR1 and CDR2: KGHSH, LQKENI. With V trimmed by 3 bases and J by 4 bases, 8 bases remained unmatched. This CDR3 comprises 16 residues. This sample was taken from a study of T cell responses to AZD1222 COVID-19 vaccine. Clones were read by immunoSEQ multiplex PCR, and TCRdb kept only the in-frame ones, dropping some. The sample contains about 42,000 clones, more than 70% of which appear only once. Whole-study results and caveats: The reported proportion of spike-specific TCRs targeting unmutated variant regions was nearly half. Baseline serology detected seropositivity in only a handful of AZD1222 recipients. White British ancestry dominated among donors, who included more females, and clonal diversity was possibly underestimated.

The V call is TRBV18, the J call TRBJ2-2; 7 bases are a match to TRBD2. Sample: peripheral blood, taken 28 days after the second AZD1222 dose. The receptor comes from an adult who received the AZD1222 COVID-19 vaccine. In nucleotides, the CDR3 is TGTGCCAGCTCACCGGGACGGGAGGCGCGCACCGGGGAGCTGTTTTTT. Translated, it gives CASSPGREARTGELFF.